The subject of this entry is one TCR beta chain. The sample originates from a study of blood T cell repertoires in COVID-19. Study-level information: PBMCs, B-cell-depleted T cells, or T cells provided the cDNA or gDNA that made up the material.

Per the original methods: Using reference gene primer amplification, nucleated cell counts were estimated. Profiled with immunoSEQ multiplex PCR; TCRdb holds only in-frame clones, not every one. For V, J and clone size, that table is used; D and trimming come from the DNA. The sample comprises roughly 280,000 clones, around 88% of which are singletons, and almost 2% rests with the top ten. From germline, CDR1 is MNHEY and CDR2 SVGEGT. Trimming took off 5 bases at V and 6 bases at J, with 8 bases between the two ends. The CDR3 runs to 11 residues. The sample comprised peripheral blood. The gene calls are TRBV6-2 or TRBV6-3 and TRBJ2-7, with unresolved D. The receptor comes from a man younger than 40 with active or convalescent COVID-19. This CDR3 reads CASSTIREQYF. The CDR3 nucleotides are TGTGCCAGCAGTACAATTCGCGAGCAGTACTTC.